Each of the 22 T cell receptor beta chains below was sequenced from the same sample in a study of blood T cell repertoires in COVID-19. The method was immunoSEQ multiplex PCR; TCRdb's version includes in-frame clones alone and lacks a portion of them. The sample has 50,000 to 70,000 clones; roughly 80% are singletons. Sequenced sample: peripheral blood. The origin of the receptors is a man in his sixties with acute or convalescent COVID-19.

The rearrangement links TRBV7-7 to TRBJ2-5; 7 bases agree with TRBD1. This CDR3 has 13 residues. Germline values: CDR1 SSHAT, CDR2 FNYEAQ (reference sequence). The V segment lost 5 bases and the J segment 2 bases; nucleotides outside the gene matches: 2. The CDR3 reads CASSPGGQETQYF. CDR3 DNA: TGTGCCAGCAGCCCAGGGGGACAAGAGACCCAGTACTTC.

The V and J genes are TRBV24-1 and TRBJ1-5; 10 bases line up with TRBD1. This CDR3 spans 17 amino acids. The germline V gene has CDR1 KGHDR and CDR2 SFDVKD. V was clipped by 2 bases and J by 4 bases; unmatched bases: 7. The CDR3 nucleotides are TGTGCCACCAGTGATTCGGGGGACAGGGGTGGGAATCAGCCCCAGCATTTT. It encodes CATSDSGDRGGNQPQHF.

This chain links TRBV12-5 with TRBJ2-1, with 9 bases lining up with TRBD2. Germline V gene lookup returns CDR1 LGHNT and CDR2 FRNRAP. Trimming removed 6 bases from V and 8 bases from J; junction bases left unmatched: 14. The CDR3 spans 16 residues. The CDR3 loop is CASGIAGADGGDEQFF. The CDR3 nucleotides read TGTGCTAGTGGGATAGCGGGGGCCGACGGCGGCGATGAGCAGTTCTTC.

The V call is TRBV27, the J call TRBJ2-7; 8 bases map to TRBD2. There are 15 residues in the CDR3. Germline V gene data show CDR1 as MNHEY and CDR2 as SMNVEV (reference sequence). V was clipped by 7 bases and J by 1 base; unmatched bases: 9. The CDR3 nucleotides read TGTGCCAGCACGCGTAGCGGGGCCAAATCCTACGAGCAGTACTTC. It yields the protein CASTRSGAKSYEQYF.

The chain is built from TRBV2 and TRBJ1-3; perhaps TRBD1 as D (6 bases). V gave up 7 bases and J gave up 0 bases, with 10 bases separating them. The germline gives CDR1 SNHLY, CDR2 FYNNEI. The CDR3 extends over 14 amino acids. CDR3 sequence (DNA): TGTGCCAGCAAAAGGGACAACTCTGGAAACACCATATATTTT. Translating gives CASKRDNSGNTIYF.

This CDR3 is CASSLDGGGYTF. CDR3 sequence (DNA): TGTGCCAGCAGCTTGGACGGGGGAGGCTACACCTTC. The chain recombines TRBV5-4 with TRBJ1-2; possible D gene TRBD1, 5 bases. From germline, CDR1 is SGHNT and CDR2 YYREEE (reference sequence). The CDR3 runs 12 residues. The V end was cut by 0 bases, the J end by 8 bases, with 8 bases between.

The V call is TRBV7-8, the J call TRBJ1-2; TRBD1 matches 8 bases. J was trimmed by 12 bases and V by 3 bases; bases with no gene match: 9. Germline-derived CDR1 and CDR2 are SGHVS and FQNEAQ. The CDR3 has 13 amino acids. The DNA of the CDR3 is TGTGCCAGCAGCTTGGCTCATCAGGGGGCCAACACCTTC. Translation: CASSLAHQGANTF.

The chain recombines TRBV4-2 with TRBJ1-3, with D perhaps matching TRBD1 (6 bases). This CDR3 region has 15 residues. V gave up 3 bases and J gave up 0 bases, with 9 bases separating them. Germline lookup yields CDR1 LGHNA and CDR2 YNFKEQ. The CDR3 here is CASSQDSSSGNTIYF. CDR3 in DNA: TGTGCCAGCAGCCAGGACAGTAGCTCTGGAAACACCATATATTTT.

The chain employs TRBV7-9 and TRBJ1-1; 9 bases line up with TRBD1. CDR1 SEHNR and CDR2 FQNEAQ come from the germline V gene (reference sequence). This CDR3 is built from 18 residues. V lost 2 bases and J lost 3; bases outside the gene matches: 13. This chain's CDR3 is CASSLSNWPGDRDTEAFF. Written as DNA, the CDR3 is TGTGCCAGCAGCTTATCGAACTGGCCGGGGGACAGGGACACTGAAGCTTTCTTT.

This chain connects TRBV7-9 to TRBJ2-5; D perhaps matches TRBD1 (6 bases). The V gene lost 5 bases and the J gene lost 0 bases, with 13 bases spanning the gap. The germline V gene encodes CDR1 SEHNR and CDR2 FQNEAQ (reference sequence). The CDR3 totals 15 residues. The CDR3 is CASSPDRGYQETQYF. The CDR3 DNA sequence: TGTGCCAGCAGCCCCGATAGGGGGTACCAAGAGACCCAGTACTTC.

This rearrangement joins TRBV10-3 to TRBJ1-2; D is possibly TRBD1 (5 bases). Trimming left V 3 bases short and J 0 bases short, with 14 bases between. This CDR3 spans 16 amino acids. Germline CDR1 and CDR2: ENHRY and SYGVKD. CDR3 sequence reads: CAISEERGLANYGYTF. CDR3 bases: TGTGCCATCAGTGAAGAGAGGGGACTGGCTAACTATGGCTACACCTTC.

The chain uses TRBV7-2 and TRBJ2-7, with D perhaps matching TRBD1 (6 bases). The CDR3 sequence is 14 residues long. From germline, CDR1 is SGHTA and CDR2 FQGNSA. V shed 5 bases and J shed 2 bases, with 13 bases lying between them. The CDR3 region is CASSLTGQTYEQYF. Written as DNA, the CDR3 is TGTGCCAGCAGCCTAACGGGACAAACCTACGAGCAGTACTTC.

The chain joins TRBV27 to TRBJ1-3, with D uncertain. CDR1 and CDR2 (germline): MNHEY, SMNVEV (reference sequence). V was shortened by 0 bases and J by 2 bases, with 8 bases between the two germline ends. This CDR3 has 15 amino acids. The CDR3 DNA follows: TGTGCCAGCAGTTTATCGGTCCGGGCTGGAAACACCATATATTTT. Encoded protein: CASSLSVRAGNTIYF.

This clone has a single count. The chain uses TRBV7-9 and TRBJ1-2; D remains unclear. Germline CDR1 reads SEHNR; CDR2 reads FQNEAQ (reference sequence). V was clipped by 4 bases and J by 2 bases, with 8 bases between them. This CDR3 region has 13 residues. CDR3 DNA: TGTGCCAGCAGCTCCGGGGTGAACTATGGCTACACCTTC. This sequence encodes CASSSGVNYGYTF.

V is TRBV7-3 and J is TRBJ2-1; 7 bases are a match to TRBD2. There are 15 residues in the CDR3. The J segment lost 0 bases and the V segment lost 6 bases, leaving 5 bases of the junction unmatched. The V gene's germline CDR1 is SGHTA and CDR2 FQGTGA. The CDR3: CASSPGLSSYNEQFF. The CDR3 coding sequence is TGTGCCAGCAGTCCGGGACTAAGCTCCTACAATGAGCAGTTCTTC.

The chain employs TRBV18 and TRBJ2-5, with 8 bases matching TRBD2. This CDR3 comprises 12 residues. V was pared by 6 bases and J by 4 bases, with 1 base of the junction left unmatched. CDR1 and CDR2 from the germline V gene are KGHSH and LQKENI. This CDR3 is CASSLAGETQYF. In DNA, the CDR3 is TGTGCCAGCTCGCTAGCGGGAGAGACCCAGTACTTC. The whole variable domain, remainder taken from reference TRBV18 and TRBJ2-5, is NAGVMQNPRHLVRRRGQEARLRCSPMKGHSHVYWYRQLPEEGLKFMVYLQKENIIDESGMPKERFSAEFPKEGPSILRIQQVVRGDSAAYFCASSLAGETQYFGPGTRLLVL.

The rearrangement uses TRBV5-1 and TRBJ1-2, with unresolved D. The CDR3 runs to 14 residues. The germline V and J ends were trimmed by 1 base and 6 bases, with 13 bases remaining between them. The germline V gene encodes CDR1 SGHRS and CDR2 YFSETQ. The CDR3 protein is CASSLSKGGDGYTF. CDR3 coding DNA: TGCGCCAGCAGCTTGTCTAAGGGAGGCGATGGCTACACCTTC.

This clone has only a few counts. This chain connects TRBV6-6 to TRBJ2-1, with TRBD2 matching over 7 bases. This CDR3 contains 15 residues. With V trimmed by 0 bases and J by 3 bases, 2 bases remained unmatched. Germline lookup yields CDR1 MNHNY and CDR2 SVGAGI (reference sequence). The CDR3 sequence is CASSYSGGGYNEQFF. The CDR3 DNA reads as TGTGCCAGCAGTTACTCGGGCGGGGGCTACAATGAGCAGTTCTTC.

The chain couples TRBV19 to TRBJ2-7, with a possible D match to TRBD1 (6 bases). V was clipped by 4 bases and J by 0 bases, with 10 bases between them. The CDR3 covers 14 residues. From germline, CDR1 is LNHDA and CDR2 SQIVND (reference sequence). CDR3 in amino acids: CASSTTGTSYEQYF. CDR3 DNA: TGTGCCAGTAGTACTACAGGGACCTCCTACGAGCAGTACTTC. The full variable domain, rest sourced from reference TRBV19 and TRBJ2-7, is DGGITQSPKYLFRKEGQNVTLSCEQNLNHDAMYWYRQDPGQGLRLIYYSQIVNDFQKGDIAEGYSVSREKKESFPLTVTSAQKNPTAFYLCASSTTGTSYEQYFGPGTRLTVT.

The chain combines TRBV18 with TRBJ1-1; D gene ambiguous. Germline V CDR1 and CDR2: KGHSH, LQKENI. Trimming cost V 2 bases and J 6 bases, with 16 bases left between them. This CDR3 spans 15 amino acids. The CDR3 region is CASSPADQVSSEAFF. CDR3 bases: TGTGCCAGCTCACCAGCAGACCAGGTTAGTTCTGAAGCTTTCTTT.

The V call is TRBV6-5, the J call TRBJ2-7, with 10 bases that match TRBD1. Losses at the gene ends were 6 bases for V and 6 bases for J; bases not matched to a gene: 5. The CDR3 sequence is 13 residues long. The germline V gene has CDR1 MNHEY and CDR2 SVGAGI. The CDR3, as DNA: TGTGCCAGCAGAAGGGACAGGGGATCCGAGCAGTACTTC. It encodes CASRRDRGSEQYF.

The gene calls are TRBV5-5 and TRBJ1-1, with D perhaps TRBD1 (5 bases). The V and J ends lost 6 bases and 7 bases respectively, with 16 bases between them. There are 13 residues in the CDR3. Germline CDR1 is SGHKS and CDR2 is YYEKEE (reference sequence). The DNA of the CDR3 is TGTGCCAGCATTTTAGGAGGGGAGGGTGAAGCTTTCTTT. Protein: CASILGGEGEAFF.